What follows are 17 T cell receptor beta chains derived from one specimen sequenced in a study of cytomegalovirus exposure and HLA in healthy donors. PCR employed 60 Vbeta and 13 Jbeta primers. TCRdb keeps only in-frame clones here, not all; method: immunoSEQ multiplex PCR. The sample has approximately 170,000 clones; 81% are singletons. The specimen was PBMCs. These receptors came from a man aged 45 to 65 in good health and CMV-seropositive.

In this sample, this clone turned up once. This rearrangement joins TRBV5-4 to TRBJ1-4, with TRBD1 as a possible D gene (5 bases). V was shortened by 0 bases and J by 6 bases, with 15 bases between the two germline ends. The germline gives CDR1 SGHNT, CDR2 YYREEE (reference sequence). This CDR3 is built from 16 residues. CDR3 DNA sequence: TGTGCCAGCAGCTTGGCCGGCGGGACGGCGGATGAAAAACTGTTTTTT. Amino acid sequence: CASSLAGGTADEKLFF.

This clone has only one observation. The chain combines TRBV6-5 with TRBJ1-4; tentatively, D is TRBD1 (6 bases). The germline CDR1 and CDR2 sequences are MNHEY and SVGAGI. V was cut by 3 bases and J by 6 bases, with 11 bases left in between. The CDR3 covers 14 residues. The CDR3 reads CASSYGQGYEKLFF. In nucleotides, the CDR3 is TGTGCCAGCAGTTATGGCCAGGGGTATGAAAAACTGTTTTTT.

The V and J genes are TRBV5-1 and TRBJ2-7; 11 nucleotides match TRBD2. The CDR3 loop spans 16 amino acids. The trim removed 0 bases at V and 7 bases at J, leaving 9 bases unmatched. Germline V CDR1 and CDR2: SGHRS, YFSETQ. This CDR3 is CASSLVSSGRPGEQYF. The CDR3 DNA reads TGCGCCAGCAGCTTGGTGTCTAGCGGGAGGCCGGGGGAGCAGTACTTC.

V gene TRBV28 combines with J gene TRBJ1-6, with 8 bases lining up with TRBD1. The CDR3 runs to 16 residues. The trim removed 6 bases at V and 7 bases at J, leaving 11 bases unmatched. The germline V gene has CDR1 MDHEN and CDR2 SYDVKM. In nucleotides, the CDR3 is TGTGCCAGCAGCCTTACCAGGGGGCAGGGAAATTCACCCCTCCACTTT. Translated: CASSLTRGQGNSPLHF.

This clone was counted a few times. For the CDR3, the DNA is TGTGCCACCAGCAGGACAGGGCTGAACTCGGAACTGTTTTTT. Protein product: CATSRTGLNSELFF. The V and J genes are TRBV15 and TRBJ1-4, with 7 nucleotides matching TRBD1. Losses at the gene ends were 3 bases for V and 12 bases for J; bases not matched to a gene: 10. This CDR3 spans 14 amino acids. Germline V gene lookup returns CDR1 LNHNV and CDR2 YYDKDF (reference sequence).

The V and J genes are TRBV5-1 and TRBJ2-3; no definite D call. Germline V lookup: CDR1 SGHRS, CDR2 YFSETQ. The CDR3 has 15 residues. V lost 0 bases to trimming and J lost 4 bases, with 12 bases between them. CDR3 sequence (DNA): TGCGCCAGCAGCTTGGACCAGTATTCTCCAGATACGCAGTATTTT. Translation: CASSLDQYSPDTQYF.

The gene calls are TRBV10-2 and TRBJ2-7; TRBD1 matches 7 bases. This CDR3 is 15 amino acids long. J gave up 3 bases and V 3 bases, and 8 bases lay outside the gene matches. Germline CDR1 reads WSHSY; CDR2 reads SAAADI. CDR3 nucleotides: TGCGCCAGCAGTGACGCTCCCGGGACAGTCTACGAGCAGTACTTC. Its translation: CASSDAPGTVYEQYF.

The CDR3 DNA is TGTGCCAGCAACAGGGAGATCACAGATACGCAGTATTTT. This codes for CASNREITDTQYF. The chain combines TRBV2 with TRBJ2-3, with a tentative D call TRBD1 (6 bases). Germline loops: CDR1 SNHLY, CDR2 FYNNEI. The ends were cut back, 7 bases at V and 2 bases at J, with 10 bases in the middle. This CDR3 spans 13 amino acids.

This sequence joins TRBV28 and TRBJ1-1, with D possibly matching TRBD1 (6 bases). Germline loops: CDR1 MDHEN, CDR2 SYDVKM. The V and J ends lost 5 bases and 3 bases respectively, with 16 bases between them. The CDR3 is made up of 15 amino acids. The CDR3 loop reads CASSAPGGQDTEAFF. In DNA form, the CDR3 reads TGTGCCAGCAGTGCCCCGGGGGGGCAGGACACTGAAGCTTTCTTT.

This clone occurred a few times. An end of the junction differs from the germline gene, which may be a read error. J is TRBJ2-7 and V is TRBV7-7; TRBD2 agrees at 7 bases. Germline V gene lookup returns CDR1 SSHAT and CDR2 FNYEAQ (reference sequence). The CDR3 runs 15 residues. CDR3 in amino acids: CASSAAGRPGGEQYF. The CDR3 nucleotides are TGTGCTAGCAGCGCCGCGGGACGCCCGGGGGGTGAGCAGTACTTC.

This rearrangement joins TRBV5-5 to TRBJ2-2; D not certain. V was trimmed by 2 bases and J by 7 bases, leaving 9 bases between them. The CDR3 covers 13 residues. Germline values: CDR1 SGHKS, CDR2 YYEKEE (reference sequence). The CDR3 region has the DNA TGTGCCAGCAGCTTCACGGCGGACGGGGAGCTGTTTTTT. Translated: CASSFTADGELFF.

This rearrangement joins TRBV18 to TRBJ2-3; 9 bases fit TRBD2. CDR1 is KGHSH and CDR2 is LQKENI in the germline V gene. J was trimmed by 1 base and V by 0 bases; bases with no gene match: 2. The CDR3 extends over 16 amino acids. CDR3 amino acids: CASSPPAGGGTDTQYF. The CDR3 DNA sequence: TGTGCCAGCTCACCACCGGCGGGAGGGGGCACAGATACGCAGTATTTT.

V and J are TRBV30 and TRBJ2-7; the D is unclear. V lost 2 bases and J lost 0, with 17 bases in between. The CDR3 loop spans 16 amino acids. Germline V gene lookup returns CDR1 GTSNPN and CDR2 SVGIG (reference sequence). The CDR3 DNA sequence: TGTGCCTGGAGTCCCTGGGCTACACTCCCCTCCTACGAGCAGTACTTC. The encoded protein is CAWSPWATLPSYEQYF.

The rearrangement uses TRBV19 and TRBJ2-2; 7 nucleotides match TRBD2. V trimming: 7 bases; J trimming: 6 bases; junction bases outside the gene matches: 11. The CDR3 runs to 15 residues. Per germline, CDR1 LNHDA and CDR2 SQIVND (reference sequence). The CDR3 nucleotides are TGTGCCAGTAAACAAGGCCGGCGGGAGTCCGGGGAGCTGTTTTTT. Protein sequence: CASKQGRRESGELFF.

The chain uses TRBV6-6 and TRBJ2-5; weak D call: TRBD2 (5 bases). The length of the CDR3 is 14 residues. Germline values: CDR1 MNHNY, CDR2 SVGAGI (reference sequence). V was pared by 5 bases and J by 5 bases, with 15 bases between. The CDR3 protein is CASSPPSTRETQYF. Here the CDR3 DNA reads TGTGCCAGCAGTCCCCCTAGTACTAGGGAGACCCAGTACTTC.

The chain joins TRBV27 to TRBJ2-2, with 14 bases aligning to TRBD2. The CDR3 loop spans 17 amino acids. The trim removed 0 bases at V and 7 bases at J, leaving 4 bases unmatched. The germline V gene has CDR1 MNHEY and CDR2 SMNVEV (reference sequence). The chain's CDR3 is CASSLSTGLAGVGELFF. CDR3 sequence (DNA): TGTGCCAGCAGTTTATCCACGGGACTAGCGGGAGTCGGGGAGCTGTTTTTT.

The chain links TRBV7-3 to TRBJ2-7, with 9 bases that match TRBD2. The CDR3 totals 14 residues. Per germline, CDR1 SGHTA and CDR2 FQGTGA. With V trimmed by 5 bases and J by 7 bases, 9 bases remained unmatched. CDR3 DNA: TGTGCCAGCAGCCTCGTGGGACTAGCAGGAGAGCAGTACTTC. Translating gives CASSLVGLAGEQYF. The full variable domain, with the rest looked up from reference TRBV7-3 and TRBJ2-7, is GAGVSQTPSNKVTEKGKYVELRCDPISGHTALYWYRQSLGQGPEFLIYFQGTGAADDSGLPNDRFFAVRPEGSVSTLKIQRTERGDSAVYLCASSLVGLAGEQYFGPGTRLTVT.